This T cell receptor (beta chain) originates from a study of response to subunit inactivated influenza vaccine. V lost 5 bases and J lost 4, with 10 bases in between. This CDR3 comprises 13 residues. Germline assignment: CDR1 SGHTA and CDR2 FQGNSA. MiXCR, run by TCRdb on the RT-PCR reads, gives a single entry per CDR3 protein. In the table there are roughly 540,000 distinct CDR3 sequences, roughly a quarter of which are singletons. The sample was also reused in another study, on T cells expressing NK-cell markers. As that report states: What made the TCR beta cDNA was 5'RACE template switching with UMIs. The authors derived TCR beta repertoires from sorted CD3+CD56+NKG2C+, CD3+CD56+NKG2C- and CD3+CD56-NKG2C+ T cells. Dominant NKG2C+ clonotypes made up about 1.0-7.0% of CD8+ T cells in about six donors. These same clonotypes (in several donors) also led the CD3+CD56-NKG2C+ fraction.

This chain joins TRBV7-2 and TRBJ2-3, with D uncertain. Source: CD4+ T cells sorted from PBMCs, taken roughly 13 days after vaccination. The TCR originated in a man in his forties or fifties who received an inactivated influenza vaccine. The CDR3 DNA follows: TGTGCCAGCAGCAAAGGTGGACCAGATACGCAGTATTTT. Translation gives CASSKGGPDTQYF.